The sequence of this T cell receptor beta chain was determined in a study of blood T cells in healthy people across ages. This clonotype was found many times. Its antigen is still unknown. Study observations and caveats: In older individuals, TCR beta diversity per million T cells was lower, falling roughly linearly with age. Diversity figures based on one million T cells were deemed too low.

The V end was cut by 8 bases, the J end by 0 bases, with 8 bases between. CDR3 length: 14 residues. Germline CDR1 and CDR2: MNHEY and SVGEGT. Per sample, extraction of total RNA gave at least 6 micrograms in every case. The use of a sample-barcoded 5' primer and a J-beta primer mix characterized a second PCR of 7 to 11 cycles. TCRdb processed the 5' RACE reads anew with MiXCR; each CDR3 protein has one entry. The data contain 800,000 to 950,000 distinct CDR3 sequences, just under 30% of them singletons. The same specimen was also included in a second study, on T cells of mothers and their children.

The receptor comes from a woman aged 40 to 49 in good health. Sequenced material: blood. The rearrangement joins TRBV6-2 or TRBV6-3 to TRBJ2-6; D is unclear. The CDR3 nucleotides are TGTGCCAGCCGTCAGAGCTCTGGGGCCAACGTCCTGACTTTC. Its translation: CASRQSSGANVLTF.